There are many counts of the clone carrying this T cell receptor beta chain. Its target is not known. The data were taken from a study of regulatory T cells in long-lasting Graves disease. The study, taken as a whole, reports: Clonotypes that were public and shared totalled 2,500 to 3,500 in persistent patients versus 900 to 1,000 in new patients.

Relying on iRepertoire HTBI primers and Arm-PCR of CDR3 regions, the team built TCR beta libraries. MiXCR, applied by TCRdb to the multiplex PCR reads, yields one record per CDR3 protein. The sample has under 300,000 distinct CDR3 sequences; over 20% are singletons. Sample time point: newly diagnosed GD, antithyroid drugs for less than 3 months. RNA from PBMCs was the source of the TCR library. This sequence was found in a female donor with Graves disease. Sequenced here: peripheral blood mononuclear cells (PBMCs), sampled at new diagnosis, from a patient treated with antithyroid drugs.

The CDR3 coding sequence is TGCAGCGTTGGGGGACTGGGTTACGAGCAGTACTTC. Translation gives CSVGGLGYEQYF. The genes are TRBV29-1 and TRBJ2-7; tentative D call: TRBD2 (6 bases). Germline V gives CDR1 SQVTM, CDR2 ANQGSEA. CDR3 length equals 12 residues. V lost 4 bases to trimming and J lost 4 bases, with 11 bases between them.